These 27 T cell receptor beta chains were sequenced from one sample in a study of blood T cells in healthy people across ages. It was with a sample-barcoded 5' primer and a J-beta primer mix that a second PCR of roughly 6 to 12 cycles was run. TCRdb re-called the 5' RACE reads with MiXCR, one entry per CDR3 protein. The sample includes around 800,000 distinct CDR3 sequences, under 30% of them seen just once. The data were also submitted as part of a second study, on T cells of mothers and their children.

The sample taken for sequencing was blood. The origin of the receptors is a boy aged 10-17 years in good health.

The chain links TRBV19 to TRBJ2-7; 9 bases align to TRBD2. Per the germline V gene, CDR1 is LNHDA and CDR2 is SQIVND (reference sequence). Trimming removed 8 bases from V and 6 bases from J; junction bases left unmatched: 8. CDR3 length: 13 amino acids. The CDR3 sequence: CASCGGAYLEQYF. The CDR3, as DNA: TGTGCCAGTTGCGGGGGGGCGTACCTCGAGCAGTACTTC. Full variable domain (missing parts from reference TRBV19 and TRBJ2-7): DGGITQSPKYLFRKEGQNVTLSCEQNLNHDAMYWYRQDPGQGLRLIYYSQIVNDFQKGDIAEGYSVSREKKESFPLTVTSAQKNPTAFYLCASCGGAYLEQYFGPGTRLTVT.

The rearrangement uses TRBV7-2 and TRBJ2-3, with D maybe TRBD2 (5 bases). V was clipped by 4 bases and J by 2 bases, with 19 bases between them. This CDR3 is 17 amino acids long. CDR1 and CDR2 from the germline V gene are SGHTA and FQGNSA. In nucleotides, the CDR3 is TGTGCCAGCAGCTCCCCAACGGCTAGCAGGAACACAGATACGCAGTATTTT. This sequence encodes CASSSPTASRNTDTQYF.

This clonotype was detected only a few times. The V and J genes are TRBV12-5 and TRBJ2-4; the D is unclear. Deletions cut 1 base from V and 0 bases from J, with 7 bases between. The CDR3 has 15 amino acids. The germline CDR1 and CDR2 sequences are LGHNT and FRNRAP. This CDR3 reads CASGLERLAKNIQYF. The CDR3 DNA is TGTGCTAGTGGTTTGGAAAGGCTAGCCAAAAACATTCAGTACTTC.

In its sample, this clonotype was seen a few times. The gene calls are TRBV9 and TRBJ2-7; D call uncertain. This CDR3 region has 16 residues. Trimming removed 4 bases from V and 2 bases from J, with 19 bases in between. Germline V gives CDR1 SGDLS, CDR2 YYNGEE. The CDR3 sequence is CASSPDLDIKPYEQYF. CDR3 bases: TGTGCCAGCAGCCCCGACCTGGATATTAAGCCCTACGAGCAGTACTTC. The entire variable domain, with the rest obtained from reference TRBV9 and TRBJ2-7, is as follows: DSGVTQTPKHLITATGQRVTLRCSPRSGDLSVYWYQQSLDQGLQFLIQYYNGEERAKGNILERFSAQQFPDLHSELNLSSLELGDSALYFCASSPDLDIKPYEQYFGPGTRLTVT.

The chain couples TRBV30 to TRBJ2-6; TRBD1 or TRBD2 may be the D gene (5 bases each). This CDR3 contains 18 residues. V was clipped by 1 base and J by 0 bases, with 16 bases between them. Germline loops: CDR1 GTSNPN, CDR2 SVGIG (reference sequence). CDR3 sequence reads: CAWSEAAGFRSGANVLTF. The CDR3 DNA is TGTGCCTGGAGTGAAGCGGCAGGGTTCCGCTCTGGGGCCAACGTCCTGACTTTC. Full variable domain (missing parts from reference TRBV30 and TRBJ2-6): SQTIHQWPATLVQPVGSPLSLECTVEGTSNPNLYWYRQAAGRGLQLLFYSVGIGQISSEVPQNLSASRPQDRQFILSSKKLLLSDSGFYLCAWSEAAGFRSGANVLTFGAGSRLTVL.

This clonotype appeared a few times. This rearrangement joins TRBV5-1 to TRBJ2-5; TRBD2 aligns across 9 bases. Unmatched junction bases numbered 10, after V lost 0 bases and J lost 4 bases. This CDR3 contains 17 residues. Per germline, CDR1 SGHRS and CDR2 YFSETQ. The chain's CDR3 is CASSLGAGGGAVETQYF. The CDR3 nucleotides read TGCGCCAGCAGCTTGGGAGCTGGCGGGGGGGCGGTAGAGACCCAGTACTTC.

The chain is built from TRBV7-9 and TRBJ2-7, with D possibly TRBD1 on 5 matching bases. V was trimmed by 1 base and J by 3 bases, leaving 22 bases between them. Germline V CDR1 and CDR2: SEHNR, FQNEAQ (reference sequence). The CDR3 consists of 18 residues. CDR3 protein: CASSLVVGREPPFYEQYF. CDR3 coding DNA: TGTGCCAGCAGCTTAGTTGTGGGGCGAGAGCCCCCTTTCTACGAGCAGTACTTC.

The chain uses TRBV4-2 and TRBJ2-5; 8 positions match TRBD2. The CDR3 is 17 residues long. V dropped 4 bases and J dropped 1; count of bases not matched to a gene: 11. CDR1 is LGHNA and CDR2 is YNFKEQ in the germline V gene. The DNA for the CDR3 is TGTGCCAGCAGCCCAGGGCGGGCGGGGGGCCCCCAAGAGACCCAGTACTTC. It translates to CASSPGRAGGPQETQYF.

This clonotype appeared a few times. The V and J genes are TRBV4-3 and TRBJ2-7, with 8 nucleotides matching TRBD2. Losses at the gene ends were 4 bases for V and 9 bases for J; bases not matched to a gene: 17. The CDR3 spans 16 residues. The V gene's germline CDR1 is LGHNA and CDR2 YSLEER. CDR3 region: CASSPDGTSGEGVQYF. The CDR3 nucleotides read TGCGCCAGCAGCCCTGACGGTACTAGCGGAGAGGGAGTGCAGTACTTC.

The chain recombines TRBV12-3 or TRBV12-4 with TRBJ1-2; 10 positions agree with TRBD1. V lost 3 bases to trimming and J lost 4 bases; unmatched junction nucleotides: 5. CDR3 size: 15 residues. CDR3 amino acids: CASSFGTGEVYGYTF. CDR3 DNA: TGTGCCAGCAGTTTCGGGACAGGGGAGGTCTATGGCTACACCTTC.

This CDR3 reads CASGQGLSYAQYF. In DNA, the CDR3 is TGTGCCAGCGGGCAGGGACTCTCCTACGCGCAGTACTTC. The gene calls are TRBV6-5 and TRBJ2-5, with TRBD2 as a possible D gene (6 bases). The V end lost 8 bases, the J end lost 11 bases, and 21 bases lay between the germline ends. The germline V gene has CDR1 MNHEY and CDR2 SVGAGI. The CDR3 contains 13 residues.

The chain employs TRBV5-6 and TRBJ1-6, with D hard to call. Germline V lookup: CDR1 SGHDT, CDR2 YYEEEE. Trimming removed 1 base from V and 7 bases from J, with 9 bases in between. There are 14 residues in the CDR3. The CDR3 sequence is CASSLQRGNSPLHF. In DNA form, the CDR3 reads TGTGCCAGCAGCTTGCAGAGAGGGAATTCACCCCTCCACTTT.

This clonotype was detected a few times. The chain links TRBV20-1 to TRBJ1-4; tentatively, D is TRBD1 (5 bases). This CDR3 has 15 amino acids. Germline CDR1 reads DFQATT; CDR2 reads SNEGSKA (reference sequence). Trimming left V 2 bases short and J 3 bases short, with 13 bases between. CDR3 sequence reads: CSARILTAPNEKLFF. As DNA, the CDR3 is TGCAGTGCTAGAATACTGACAGCGCCTAATGAAAAACTGTTTTTT.

The chain links TRBV18 to TRBJ2-7; D unresolved. The J call may be in error: the DNA end matches TRBJ2-5 better. This CDR3 contains 14 residues. The germline V gene encodes CDR1 KGHSH and CDR2 LQKENI. This CDR3 is CASSPGYNGETQYF. CDR3 coding DNA: TGTGCCAGCTCACCAGGGTACAACGGGGAGACCCAGTACTTC.

The chain has TRBV10-3 and TRBJ2-3, with D uncertain. CDR1 and CDR2 from the germline V gene are ENHRY and SYGVKD. The CDR3 spans 15 residues. V shed 4 bases and J shed 1 base, with 12 bases lying between them. Here the CDR3 DNA reads TGTGCCATCAGTGCCTCGGCTACACGCACAGATACGCAGTATTTT. Its translation: CAISASATRTDTQYF.

The chain's CDR3 is CASRPQRGAGETQYF. The CDR3 DNA reads as TGTGCCAGCAGACCGCAGAGGGGAGCAGGCGAGACCCAGTACTTC. This rearrangement joins TRBV6-5 to TRBJ2-5, with D possibly called TRBD1 or TRBD2 (5 bases each). The CDR3 totals 15 residues. V was clipped by 6 bases and J by 5 bases, with 19 bases between them. Per the germline V gene, CDR1 is MNHEY and CDR2 is SVGAGI.

This clonotype turned up a few times. The chain joins TRBV7-9 to TRBJ2-7; TRBD2 aligns across 7 bases. The CDR3 contains 15 residues. Per the germline V gene, CDR1 is SEHNR and CDR2 is FQNEAQ (reference sequence). Trimming removed 5 bases from V and 6 bases from J; junction bases left unmatched: 13. As DNA, the CDR3 is TGTGCCAGCAGCCCCGTTGGCAGGGAGGGTCCCGAGCAGTACTTC. Translating it yields CASSPVGREGPEQYF.

The chain uses TRBV13 and TRBJ2-5; D remains ambiguous. CDR1 and CDR2 (germline): PRHDT, FYEKMQ (reference sequence). CDR3 length equals 15 residues. The ends were cut back, 5 bases at V and 0 bases at J, with 13 bases in the middle. The CDR3 loop is CASSPPGVYQETQYF. As DNA, the CDR3 is TGTGCCAGCAGCCCCCCCGGAGTGTACCAAGAGACCCAGTACTTC.

This clonotype was recorded a few times. The rearrangement joins TRBV7-6 to TRBJ2-7; tentatively, D is TRBD1 (5 bases). The germline V and J ends were trimmed by 1 base and 2 bases, with 12 bases remaining between them. The CDR3 extends over 15 amino acids. Germline V CDR1 and CDR2: SGHVS, FNYEAQ. This CDR3 is CASSLVAGPTYEQYF. For the CDR3, the DNA is TGTGCCAGCAGCTTAGTGGCAGGGCCGACCTACGAGCAGTACTTC.

This clonotype was observed a handful of times. V is TRBV6-2 or TRBV6-3 and J is TRBJ2-5; D is possibly TRBD1 or TRBD2 (5 bases each). This CDR3 is built from 12 residues. The V end was cut by 6 bases, the J end by 12 bases, with 17 bases between. CDR1 is MNHEY and CDR2 is SVGEGT in the germline V gene. The CDR3 nucleotides are TGTGCCAGCAGCCGCAACCGGGACGCGAAGTACTTC. Residues: CASSRNRDAKYF.

DNA for the CDR3: TGTGCCAGCAGCTTAGAGGCCGGGGGGTTGAACACTGAAGCTTTCTTT. The encoded protein is CASSLEAGGLNTEAFF. The chain is built from TRBV11-2 and TRBJ1-1; a possible D gene is TRBD1 (5 bases). Deletions cut 0 bases from V and 0 bases from J, with 11 bases between. Per the germline V gene, CDR1 is SGHAT and CDR2 is FQNNGV. The length of the CDR3 is 16 residues.

This clonotype was recorded only once. J is TRBJ2-3 and V is TRBV29-1, with a weak D call TRBD1 (5 bases). Per germline, CDR1 SQVTM and CDR2 ANQGSEA. V was clipped by 0 bases and J by 2 bases, with 15 bases between them. The CDR3 contains 16 residues. The CDR3 here is CSVEDQQEINTDTQYF. The CDR3 DNA follows: TGCAGCGTTGAAGATCAACAGGAGATCAACACAGATACGCAGTATTTT.

V usage is TRBV4-1 and J usage is TRBJ2-5; 12 nucleotides align to TRBD1. The J call may not be correct, given that the DNA end is closer to TRBJ2-7. Germline assignment: CDR1 MGHRA and CDR2 YSYEKL. The length of the CDR3 is 17 residues. The CDR3 DNA reads as TGCGCCAGCAGCCCAAAGGCCGGGACAGGGGGCTATCACGAGCAGTACTTC. Translated, it gives CASSPKAGTGGYHEQYF.

The chain joins TRBV6-2 or TRBV6-3 to TRBJ2-5; 9 bases are shared with TRBD1. This CDR3 region has 15 residues. V trimming: 5 bases; J trimming: 5 bases; junction bases outside the gene matches: 9. Germline lookup yields CDR1 MNHEY and CDR2 SVGEGT. This CDR3 reads CASSRQGGLGETQYF. The CDR3 DNA follows: TGTGCCAGCAGTCGACAGGGGGGTTTGGGGGAGACCCAGTACTTC.

The chain carries TRBV6-6 and TRBJ2-5; TRBD1 might be the D (5 bases). Trimming removed 9 bases at V and 1 base at J, with 9 bases between. CDR3 length: 12 residues. Germline assignment: CDR1 MNHNY and CDR2 SVGAGI (reference sequence). CDR3 DNA: TGTGCCAGTGCAGGGTCCCAAGAGACCCAGTACTTC. It codes for CASAGSQETQYF.

This chain connects TRBV5-1 to TRBJ2-7, with 13 positions matching TRBD2. This CDR3 has 15 amino acids. Per germline, CDR1 SGHRS and CDR2 YFSETQ. V was pared by 5 bases and J by 6 bases, with 8 bases of the junction left unmatched. CDR3 bases: TGCGCCAGCAGTCGTACACTAGCGGGGGGGCGCGAGCAGTACTTC. This encodes CASSRTLAGGREQYF.

The genes are TRBV28 and TRBJ2-7, with D tentatively TRBD1 (6 bases). The V and J ends lost 1 base and 1 base respectively, with 14 bases between them. This CDR3 is 16 amino acids long. Per the germline V gene, CDR1 is MDHEN and CDR2 is SYDVKM. Written as DNA, the CDR3 is TGTGCCAGCAGTTTATCAGAGGAGACAGGTTCCTACGAGCAGTACTTC. This gives the protein CASSLSEETGSYEQYF.